This TCR beta chain was obtained from a study of T cell changes during pregnancy in multiple sclerosis. TCRdb's table, derived via immunoSEQ multiplex PCR, lists solely in-frame clones and lacks some. The sample records some 27,000 clones, about 93% being singletons. CDR1 and CDR2 from the germline V gene are GTSNPN and SVGIG (reference sequence). V was pared by 2 bases and J by 5 bases, with 15 bases between. The CDR3 consists of 15 residues. This clone was seen a single time. The sequence came from a female donor with multiple sclerosis, enrolled in a pregnancy study. The sample in question was CD4+ T cells from peripheral blood mononuclear cells, obtained after pregnancy. V and J are TRBV30 and TRBJ2-2; D is possibly TRBD2 (6 bases). This chain's CDR3 is CAWSRQQAGTGELFF. The CDR3 DNA sequence: TGTGCCTGGAGTAGGCAGCAGGCGGGGACCGGGGAGCTGTTTTTT.